The 5 T cell receptor beta chains in this list originate from one sample, sequenced in a study of blood T cell repertoires in COVID-19. Here immunoSEQ multiplex PCR was the method, and the copy in TCRdb shows in-frame clones only, minus some. The sample holds approximately 83,000 clones, roughly 80% seen once. Material for sequencing was peripheral blood. The receptors stem from a middle-aged man with acute or convalescent COVID-19.

The chain is built from TRBV7-3 and TRBJ2-1, with D possibly being TRBD1 (7 bases). The germline gives CDR1 SGHTA, CDR2 FQGTGA. Trimming removed 5 bases from V and 9 bases from J, with 17 bases in between. The CDR3 extends over 14 amino acids. Written as DNA, the CDR3 is TGTGCCAGCAGCGCCGACAGGGAGGTCGGTGAGCAGTTCTTC. This sequence encodes CASSADREVGEQFF.

The chain combines TRBV11-1 with TRBJ2-3; 11 nucleotides agree with TRBD2. The CDR3 has 15 amino acids. Germline V lookup: CDR1 SGHAT, CDR2 FQDESV (reference sequence). Trimming at V came to 2 bases and at J to 4 bases, leaving 2 bases not matched to a gene. The CDR3 DNA sequence: TGTGCCAGCAGCTTAATAGCGGGGGGGCCAGATACGCAGTATTTT. This codes for CASSLIAGGPDTQYF.

This rearrangement joins TRBV28 to TRBJ1-2; tentatively, D is TRBD1 (6 bases). CDR1 is MDHEN and CDR2 is SYDVKM in the germline V gene. V was cut by 4 bases and J by 5 bases, with 20 bases left in between. This CDR3 comprises 16 residues. This CDR3 reads CASSSNTGYGWYGYTF. The CDR3 coding sequence is TGTGCCAGCAGTTCCAATACAGGGTACGGATGGTATGGCTACACCTTC.

The chain has TRBV7-2 and TRBJ1-2; 10 bases map to TRBD1. CDR3 length: 14 residues. The junction had 4 bases not matched to a gene; V was cut back by 5 bases and J by 4 bases. Germline loops: CDR1 SGHTA, CDR2 FQGNSA. The DNA of the CDR3 is TGTGCCAGCAGCGACAGGGGGCGCTTCTATGGCTACACCTTC. The encoded protein is CASSDRGRFYGYTF.

This chain joins TRBV6-4 and TRBJ2-7; 8 positions agree with TRBD1. This CDR3 comprises 15 residues. The V and J ends lost 5 bases and 4 bases, in that order; junction bases with no gene match: 10. Germline V CDR1 and CDR2: MRHNA, SNTAGT. CDR3 sequence: CASSQEGQGAYEQYF. Here the CDR3 DNA reads TGTGCCAGCAGTCAAGAGGGGCAGGGGGCATACGAGCAGTACTTC.